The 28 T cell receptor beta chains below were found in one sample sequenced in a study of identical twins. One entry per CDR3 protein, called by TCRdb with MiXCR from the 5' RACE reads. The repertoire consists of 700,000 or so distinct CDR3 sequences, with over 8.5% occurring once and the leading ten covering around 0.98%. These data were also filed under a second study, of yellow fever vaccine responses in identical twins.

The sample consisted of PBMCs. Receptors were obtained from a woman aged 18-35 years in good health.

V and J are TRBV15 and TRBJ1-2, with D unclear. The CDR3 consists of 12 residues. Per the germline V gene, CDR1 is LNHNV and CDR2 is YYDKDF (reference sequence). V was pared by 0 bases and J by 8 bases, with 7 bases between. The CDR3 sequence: CATSRDLLGYTF. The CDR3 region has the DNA TGTGCCACCAGCAGAGATCTGTTAGGCTACACCTTC.

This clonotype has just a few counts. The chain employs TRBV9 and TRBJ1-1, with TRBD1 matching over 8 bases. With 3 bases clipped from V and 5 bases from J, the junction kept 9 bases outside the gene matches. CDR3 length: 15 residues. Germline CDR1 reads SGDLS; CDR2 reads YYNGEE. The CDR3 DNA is TGTGCCAGCAGCGCCATGACAGGGGTGGGGACTGAAGCTTTCTTT. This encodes CASSAMTGVGTEAFF. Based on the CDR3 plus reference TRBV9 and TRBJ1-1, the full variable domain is DSGVTQTPKHLITATGQRVTLRCSPRSGDLSVYWYQQSLDQGLQFLIQYYNGEERAKGNILERFSAQQFPDLHSELNLSSLELGDSALYFCASSAMTGVGTEAFFGQGTRLTVV.

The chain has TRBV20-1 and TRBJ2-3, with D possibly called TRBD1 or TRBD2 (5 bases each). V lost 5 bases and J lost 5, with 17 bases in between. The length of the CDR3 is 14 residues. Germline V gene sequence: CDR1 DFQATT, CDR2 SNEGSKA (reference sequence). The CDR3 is CSALGLIGGDTQYF. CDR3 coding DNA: TGCAGTGCTCTCGGTTTAATTGGGGGAGATACGCAGTATTTT.

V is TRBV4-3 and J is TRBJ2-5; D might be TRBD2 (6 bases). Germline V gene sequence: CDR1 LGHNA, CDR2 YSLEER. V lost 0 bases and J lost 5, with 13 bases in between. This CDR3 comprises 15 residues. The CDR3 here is CASSQDPGRRETQYF. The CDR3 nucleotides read TGCGCCAGCAGCCAAGATCCCGGGAGAAGGGAGACCCAGTACTTC.

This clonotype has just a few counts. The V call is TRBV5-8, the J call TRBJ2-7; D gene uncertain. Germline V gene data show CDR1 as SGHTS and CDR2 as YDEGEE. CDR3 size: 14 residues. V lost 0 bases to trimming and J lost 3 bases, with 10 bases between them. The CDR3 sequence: CASSLEGRVYEQYF. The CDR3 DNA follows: TGTGCCAGCAGCTTGGAGGGCCGCGTCTACGAGCAGTACTTC.

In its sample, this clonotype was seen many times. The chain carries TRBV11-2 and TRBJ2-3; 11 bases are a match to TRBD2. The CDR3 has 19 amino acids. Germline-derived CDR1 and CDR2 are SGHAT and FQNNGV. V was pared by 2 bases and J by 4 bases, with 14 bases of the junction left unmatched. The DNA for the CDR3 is TGTGCCAGCAGCTTAAATCCCCACCGGGGACTAGCGGAGTCAGATACGCAGTATTTT. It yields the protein CASSLNPHRGLAESDTQYF.

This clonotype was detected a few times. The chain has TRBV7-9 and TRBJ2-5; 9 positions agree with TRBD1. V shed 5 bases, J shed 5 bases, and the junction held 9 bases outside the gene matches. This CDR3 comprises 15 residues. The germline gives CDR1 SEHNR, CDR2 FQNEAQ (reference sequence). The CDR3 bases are TGTGCCAGCAGCCTCTGGGACAGGGAGCGGGAGACCCAGTACTTC. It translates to CASSLWDRERETQYF.

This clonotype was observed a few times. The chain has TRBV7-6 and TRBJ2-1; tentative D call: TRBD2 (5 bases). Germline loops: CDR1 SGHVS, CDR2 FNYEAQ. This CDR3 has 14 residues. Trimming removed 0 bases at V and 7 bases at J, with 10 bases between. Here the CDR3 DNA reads TGTGCCAGCAGCTTAGCCGAGCGGATAAATGAGCAGTTCTTC. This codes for CASSLAERINEQFF.

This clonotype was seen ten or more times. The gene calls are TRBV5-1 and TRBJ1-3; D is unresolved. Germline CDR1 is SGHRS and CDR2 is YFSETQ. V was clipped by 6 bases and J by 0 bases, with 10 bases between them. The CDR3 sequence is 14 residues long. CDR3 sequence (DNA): TGCGCCAGCAAACCGGCGAGCTCTGGAAACACCATATATTTT. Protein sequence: CASKPASSGNTIYF.

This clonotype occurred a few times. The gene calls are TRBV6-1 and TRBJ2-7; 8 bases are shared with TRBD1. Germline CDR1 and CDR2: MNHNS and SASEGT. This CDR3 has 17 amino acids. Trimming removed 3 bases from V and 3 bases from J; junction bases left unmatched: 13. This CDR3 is CASSDGTGRVGIYEQYF. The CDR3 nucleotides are TGTGCCAGCAGTGATGGGACAGGACGGGTGGGGATCTACGAGCAGTACTTC.

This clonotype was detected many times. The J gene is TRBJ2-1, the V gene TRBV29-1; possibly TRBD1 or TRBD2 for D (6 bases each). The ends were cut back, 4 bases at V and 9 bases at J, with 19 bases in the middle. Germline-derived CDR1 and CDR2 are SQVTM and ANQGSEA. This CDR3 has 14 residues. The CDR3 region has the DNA TGCAGCGTTGGAGGGCAGGGAGAGGGGGGTGAGCAGTTCTTC. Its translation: CSVGGQGEGGEQFF.

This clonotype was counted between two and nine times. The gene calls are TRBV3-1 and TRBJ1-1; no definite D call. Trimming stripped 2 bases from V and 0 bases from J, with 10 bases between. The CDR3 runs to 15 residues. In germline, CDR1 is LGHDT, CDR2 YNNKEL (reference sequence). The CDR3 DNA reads TGTGCCAGCAGCCAATTGCCCGATCTGAACACTGAAGCTTTCTTT. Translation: CASSQLPDLNTEAFF.

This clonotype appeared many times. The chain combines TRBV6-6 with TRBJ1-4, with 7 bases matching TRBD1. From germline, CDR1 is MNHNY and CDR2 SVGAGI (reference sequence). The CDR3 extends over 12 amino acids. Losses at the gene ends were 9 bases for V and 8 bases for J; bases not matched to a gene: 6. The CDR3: CASGDSKEKLFF. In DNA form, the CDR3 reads TGTGCCAGTGGGGACAGCAAAGAAAAACTGTTTTTT.

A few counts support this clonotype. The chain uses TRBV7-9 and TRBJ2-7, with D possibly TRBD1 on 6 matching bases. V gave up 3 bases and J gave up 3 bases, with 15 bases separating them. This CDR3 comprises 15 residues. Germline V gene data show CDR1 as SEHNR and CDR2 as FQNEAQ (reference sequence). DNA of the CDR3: TGTGCCAGCAGCTTCCCGTTGACAGGAGACTACGAGCAGTACTTC. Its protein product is CASSFPLTGDYEQYF. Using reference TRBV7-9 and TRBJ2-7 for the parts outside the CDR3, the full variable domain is DTGVSQNPRHKITKRGQNVTFRCDPISEHNRLYWYRQTLGQGPEFLTYFQNEAQLEKSRLLSDRFSAERPKGSFSTLEIQRTEQGDSAMYLCASSFPLTGDYEQYFGPGTRLTVT.

The CDR3 reads CATSDTDFQETQYF. The CDR3 DNA sequence: TGTGCCACCAGTGATACAGACTTCCAAGAGACCCAGTACTTC. The genes are TRBV24-1 and TRBJ2-5; D not certain. The V end was cut by 3 bases, the J end by 1 base, with 8 bases between. CDR3 size: 14 residues. Germline CDR1 and CDR2: KGHDR and SFDVKD.

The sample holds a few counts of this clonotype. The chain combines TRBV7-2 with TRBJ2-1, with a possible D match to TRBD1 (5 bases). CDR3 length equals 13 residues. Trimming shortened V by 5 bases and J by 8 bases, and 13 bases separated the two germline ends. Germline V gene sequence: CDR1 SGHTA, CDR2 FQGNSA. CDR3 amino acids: CASSIPGNYEQFF. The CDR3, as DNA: TGTGCCAGCAGCATCCCAGGGAACTATGAGCAGTTCTTC.

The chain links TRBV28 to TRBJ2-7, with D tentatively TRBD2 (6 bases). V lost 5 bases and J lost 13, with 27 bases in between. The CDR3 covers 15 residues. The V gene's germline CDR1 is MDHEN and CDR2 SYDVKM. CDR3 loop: CASSTSDEAGLSCYF. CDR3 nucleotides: TGTGCCAGCAGTACCTCCGATGAAGCGGGCCTTTCATGTTACTTC.

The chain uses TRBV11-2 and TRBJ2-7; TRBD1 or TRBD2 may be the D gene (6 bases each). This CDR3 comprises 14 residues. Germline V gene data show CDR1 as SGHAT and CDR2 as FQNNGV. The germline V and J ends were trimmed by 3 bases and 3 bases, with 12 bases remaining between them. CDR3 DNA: TGTGCCAGCAGCTTCTTCGCGGGACACTACGAGCAGTACTTC. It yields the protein CASSFFAGHYEQYF.

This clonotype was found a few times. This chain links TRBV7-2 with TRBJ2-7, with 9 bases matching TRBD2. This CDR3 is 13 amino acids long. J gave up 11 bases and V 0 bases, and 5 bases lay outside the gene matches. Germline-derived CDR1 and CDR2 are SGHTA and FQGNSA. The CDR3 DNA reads TGTGCCAGCAGCTTAGCTGAGAGGACTAGCGAGTACTTC. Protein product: CASSLAERTSEYF.

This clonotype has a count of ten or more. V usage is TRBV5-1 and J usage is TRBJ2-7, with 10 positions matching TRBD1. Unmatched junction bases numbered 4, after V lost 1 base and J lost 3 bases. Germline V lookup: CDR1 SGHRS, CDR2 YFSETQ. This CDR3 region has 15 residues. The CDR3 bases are TGCGCCAGCAGCTTGTCCCGGACAGGGGGCTACGAGCAGTACTTC. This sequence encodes CASSLSRTGGYEQYF.

The CDR3: CASSFTRDRVNNEQFF. The CDR3 bases are TGTGCCAGCAGCTTCACGCGGGACAGAGTGAACAATGAGCAGTTCTTC. The chain employs TRBV7-9 and TRBJ2-1, with D possibly matching TRBD1 (7 bases). Germline V gives CDR1 SEHNR, CDR2 FQNEAQ (reference sequence). Trimming removed 3 bases from V and 5 bases from J, with 17 bases in between. The CDR3 is 16 residues long.

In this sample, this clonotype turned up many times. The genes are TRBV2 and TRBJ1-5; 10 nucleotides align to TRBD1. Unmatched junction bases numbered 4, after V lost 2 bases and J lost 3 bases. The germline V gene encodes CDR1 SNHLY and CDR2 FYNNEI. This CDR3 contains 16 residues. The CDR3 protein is CASSERTGGYNQPQHF. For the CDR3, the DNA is TGTGCCAGCAGTGAACGGACAGGGGGGTACAATCAGCCCCAGCATTTT.

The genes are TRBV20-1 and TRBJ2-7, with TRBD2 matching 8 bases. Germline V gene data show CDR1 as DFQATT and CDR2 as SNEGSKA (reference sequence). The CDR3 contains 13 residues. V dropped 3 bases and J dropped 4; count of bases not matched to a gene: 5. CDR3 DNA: TGCAGTGCTAGTACCGGGGGGGTTTACGAGCAGTACTTC. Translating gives CSASTGGVYEQYF.

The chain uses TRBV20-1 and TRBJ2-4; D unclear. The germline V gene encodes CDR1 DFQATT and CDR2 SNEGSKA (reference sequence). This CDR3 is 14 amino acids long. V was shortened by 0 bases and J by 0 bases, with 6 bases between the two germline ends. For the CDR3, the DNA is TGCAGTGCTAGAGAGACCCTAGCCAAAAACATTCAGTACTTC. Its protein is CSARETLAKNIQYF.

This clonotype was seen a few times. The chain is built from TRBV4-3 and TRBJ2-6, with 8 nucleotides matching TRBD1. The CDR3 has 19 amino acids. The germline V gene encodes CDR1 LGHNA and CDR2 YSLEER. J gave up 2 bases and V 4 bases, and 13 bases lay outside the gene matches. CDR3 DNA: TGCGCCAGCAGCCTCACAACAGGGGGACCAGGCGCTGGGGCCAACGTCCTGACTTTC. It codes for CASSLTTGGPGAGANVLTF.

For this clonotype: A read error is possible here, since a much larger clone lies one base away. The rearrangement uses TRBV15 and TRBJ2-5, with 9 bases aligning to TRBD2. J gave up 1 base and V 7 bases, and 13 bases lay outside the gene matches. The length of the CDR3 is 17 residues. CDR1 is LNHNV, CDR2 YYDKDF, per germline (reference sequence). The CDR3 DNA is TGTGCCACCAACCAAGGAAGTAGCGGGAGCCTCCAAGAGACCCAGTACTTC. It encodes CATNQGSSGSLQETQYF. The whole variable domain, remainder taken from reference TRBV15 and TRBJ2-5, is DAMVIQNPRYQVTQFGKPVTLSCSQTLNHNVMYWYQQKSSQAPKLLFHYYDKDFNNEADTPDNFQSRRPNTSFCFLDIRSPGLGDTAMYLCATNQGSSGSLQETQYFGPGTRLLVL.

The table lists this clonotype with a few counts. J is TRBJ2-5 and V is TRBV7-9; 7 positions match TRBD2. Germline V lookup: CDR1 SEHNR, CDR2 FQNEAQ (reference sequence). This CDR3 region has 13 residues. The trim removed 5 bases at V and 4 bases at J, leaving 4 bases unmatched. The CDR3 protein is CASSEGGTETQYF. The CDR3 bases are TGTGCCAGCAGCGAGGGAGGGACAGAGACCCAGTACTTC.

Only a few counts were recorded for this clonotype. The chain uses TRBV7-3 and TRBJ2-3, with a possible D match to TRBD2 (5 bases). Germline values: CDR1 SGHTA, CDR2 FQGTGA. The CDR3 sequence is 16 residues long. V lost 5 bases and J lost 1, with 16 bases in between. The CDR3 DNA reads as TGTGCCAGCAGCCGGCTGGGCGGGCGGGGCACAGATACGCAGTATTTT. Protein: CASSRLGGRGTDTQYF. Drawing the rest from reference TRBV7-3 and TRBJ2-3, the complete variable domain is GAGVSQTPSNKVTEKGKYVELRCDPISGHTALYWYRQSLGQGPEFLIYFQGTGAADDSGLPNDRFFAVRPEGSVSTLKIQRTERGDSAVYLCASSRLGGRGTDTQYFGPGTRLTVL.